This entry lists 29 T cell receptor beta chains sequenced from one sample in a study of blood T cell repertoires in COVID-19. Data came from immunoSEQ multiplex PCR; TCRdb stores just in-frame clones and leaves some out. The table includes about 270,000 clones, about 76% detected once. Sequences were obtained from peripheral blood. These receptor sequences come from a woman aged 55 to 70 with active or convalescent COVID-19.

CDR3 sequence reads: CASSWGQGEYAEAFF. CDR3 nucleotide sequence: TGTGCCAGCAGCTGGGGTCAGGGGGAGTATGCTGAAGCTTTCTTT. The J gene is TRBJ1-1, the V gene TRBV5-4; 7 positions match TRBD1. With 3 bases clipped from V and 6 bases from J, the junction kept 11 bases outside the gene matches. This CDR3 contains 15 residues. The germline CDR1 and CDR2 sequences are SGHNT and YYREEE (reference sequence).

The J gene is TRBJ1-3, the V gene TRBV15; 8 bases agree with TRBD1. CDR3 length equals 16 residues. V dropped 3 bases and J dropped 6; count of bases not matched to a gene: 10. The germline V gene has CDR1 LNHNV and CDR2 YYDKDF (reference sequence). The CDR3 nucleotides are TGTGCCACCAGCAGGGAACGACAGGGGTTATCAAACACCATATATTTT. Translated, it gives CATSRERQGLSNTIYF.

This clone was seen a single time. The chain recombines TRBV19 with TRBJ1-3, with D tentatively TRBD1 (6 bases). The CDR3 consists of 13 residues. V lost 6 bases to trimming and J lost 4 bases, with 10 bases between them. Germline CDR1 LNHDA, CDR2 SQIVND (reference sequence). This chain's CDR3 is CASRQGYGNTIYF. DNA for the CDR3: TGTGCCAGTAGACAGGGCTACGGAAACACCATATATTTT.

This clone appeared a single time. V gene TRBV20-1 combines with J gene TRBJ2-3; no definite D call. Germline V gene sequence: CDR1 DFQATT, CDR2 SNEGSKA (reference sequence). This CDR3 is 11 amino acids long. The V end lost 5 bases, the J end lost 4 bases, and 7 bases lay between the germline ends. CDR3 residues: CSAELSDTQYF. The CDR3 DNA reads as TGCAGTGCTGAACTTTCAGATACGCAGTATTTT.

In the case of this clone: Mismatch with germline at one junction end may stem from a read error. The V call is TRBV7-7, the J call TRBJ1-6, with 9 positions matching TRBD1. The CDR3 runs to 13 residues. The germline V gene encodes CDR1 SSHAT and CDR2 FNYEAQ (reference sequence). Here the CDR3 reads CASSRDRDSPLHF. DNA for the CDR3: TGTGCTAGCAGCAGGGACAGGGATTCACCCCTCCACTTT.

The rearrangement links TRBV5-4 to TRBJ2-3; 9 bases are shared with TRBD1. Germline values: CDR1 SGHNT, CDR2 YYREEE (reference sequence). The CDR3 spans 15 residues. The junction had 5 bases not matched to a gene; V was cut back by 3 bases and J by 3 bases. CDR3 DNA sequence: TGTGCCAGCAGCTCTCCGGGACAGGGTACAGATACGCAGTATTTT. Translating it yields CASSSPGQGTDTQYF.

The chain recombines TRBV7-9 with TRBJ1-4, with 12 nucleotides matching TRBD1. Germline CDR1 reads SEHNR; CDR2 reads FQNEAQ (reference sequence). This CDR3 comprises 14 residues. With 5 bases clipped from V and 7 bases from J, the junction kept 2 bases outside the gene matches. This chain's CDR3 is CASSRDRGPEKLFF. The CDR3 bases are TGTGCCAGCAGCCGGGACAGGGGGCCTGAAAAACTGTTTTTT.

V and J are TRBV9 and TRBJ2-3, with 11 positions matching TRBD2. The CDR3 length is 17 residues. Germline V gene data show CDR1 as SGDLS and CDR2 as YYNGEE. V lost 0 bases and J lost 8; bases outside the gene matches: 11. The CDR3 is CASSVAPTSGGASTQYF. In DNA, the CDR3 is TGTGCCAGCAGCGTAGCCCCTACTAGCGGGGGAGCCTCTACGCAGTATTTT.

The chain links TRBV27 to TRBJ1-2; D call uncertain. Looked up from germline, CDR1 is MNHEY and CDR2 is SMNVEV (reference sequence). This CDR3 comprises 15 residues. The V gene lost 10 bases and the J gene lost 5 bases, with 23 bases spanning the gap. CDR3 DNA: TGTGCCACCAGGCGAGCCGGGGAAGTGCTGTATGGCTACACCTTC. Translation gives CATRRAGEVLYGYTF.

The V gene is TRBV4-3, the J gene TRBJ1-1; D is uncertain. This CDR3 has 16 residues. Trimming removed 0 bases at V and 1 base at J, with 12 bases between. Germline V gene lookup returns CDR1 LGHNA and CDR2 YSLEER. CDR3 sequence: CASSQERDRWNTEAFF. CDR3 nucleotide sequence: TGCGCCAGCAGCCAAGAACGAGATAGATGGAACACTGAAGCTTTCTTT.

This sequence joins TRBV19 and TRBJ1-1, with TRBD1 identical over 8 bases. The germline gives CDR1 LNHDA, CDR2 SQIVND (reference sequence). The V gene end was trimmed by 3 bases and the J gene end by 3 bases; junction bases not matched to a gene: 12. The CDR3 has 17 amino acids. The CDR3 is CASSMNGAGGRYTEAFF. The CDR3 nucleotides are TGTGCCAGTAGTATGAATGGGGCAGGGGGCAGGTACACTGAAGCTTTCTTT.

The count of this clone is one. The chain employs TRBV6-6 and TRBJ2-5, with D tentatively TRBD2 (6 bases). The CDR3 runs 11 residues. With 8 bases removed from V and 5 bases from J, the gap between germline ends came to 9 bases. The germline gives CDR1 MNHNY, CDR2 SVGAGI (reference sequence). CDR3 amino acids: CASGAGETQYF. DNA of the CDR3: TGTGCCAGCGGGGCGGGGGAGACCCAGTACTTC.

Here the CDR3 DNA reads TGTGCCAGCAGCGTCCAGGGGGCGCGCGATGAGCAGTTCTTC. This sequence encodes CASSVQGARDEQFF. The V gene is TRBV9, the J gene TRBJ2-1; 8 nucleotides line up with TRBD1. Unmatched junction bases numbered 6, after V lost 2 bases and J lost 8 bases. Germline assignment: CDR1 SGDLS and CDR2 YYNGEE. This CDR3 has 14 amino acids. Supplemented by reference TRBV9 and TRBJ2-1, the full variable domain reads DSGVTQTPKHLITATGQRVTLRCSPRSGDLSVYWYQQSLDQGLQFLIQYYNGEERAKGNILERFSAQQFPDLHSELNLSSLELGDSALYFCASSVQGARDEQFFGPGTRLTVL.

This chain uses TRBV29-1 with TRBJ1-1, with 11 bases lining up with TRBD1. Germline CDR1 reads SQVTM; CDR2 reads ANQGSEA. The CDR3 has 12 amino acids. V lost 7 bases, J lost 7 bases, and 5 bases stayed unmatched. This CDR3 is CSAGQGASEAFF. In DNA form, the CDR3 reads TGCAGCGCTGGACAGGGGGCGAGTGAAGCTTTCTTT.

This rearrangement joins TRBV5-4 to TRBJ1-6; no reliable D call. The CDR3 covers 15 residues. V lost 5 bases and J 0 bases, leaving 9 bases between the germline ends. The germline V gene encodes CDR1 SGHNT and CDR2 YYREEE (reference sequence). The CDR3 loop is CASSEASSYNSPLHF. The CDR3, as DNA: TGTGCCAGCAGTGAGGCCAGCTCCTATAATTCACCCCTCCACTTT.

The rearrangement joins TRBV6-1 to TRBJ2-5; possibly TRBD1 for D (7 bases). Germline values: CDR1 MNHNS, CDR2 SASEGT. The V end lost 6 bases, the J end lost 4 bases, and 18 bases lay between the germline ends. This CDR3 region has 15 residues. As DNA, the CDR3 is TGTGCCAGCAGCCGCCGACAGGGAGGAGCAGAGACCCAGTACTTC. This gives the protein CASSRRQGGAETQYF.

The CDR3: CASSPHRQTGLSPYNEQFF. As DNA, the CDR3 is TGTGCCAGCAGCCCTCACCGACAGACGGGACTTAGCCCCTACAATGAGCAGTTCTTC. This chain connects TRBV5-4 to TRBJ2-1; TRBD2 is a possible D gene (6 bases). V lost 4 bases and J lost 2, with 25 bases in between. This CDR3 has 19 residues. From germline, CDR1 is SGHNT and CDR2 YYREEE (reference sequence).

The rearrangement joins TRBV7-3 to TRBJ1-1, with D unclear. The CDR3 covers 13 residues. Trimming cost V 2 bases and J 8 bases, with 12 bases left between them. CDR1 is SGHTA and CDR2 is FQGTGA in the germline V gene. CDR3 sequence reads: CASSLGGRAEAFF. For the CDR3, the DNA is TGTGCCAGCAGCTTAGGAGGGCGGGCCGAAGCTTTCTTT.

CDR3 in amino acids: CASSYGDRGAFF. CDR3 in DNA: TGTGCCAGCAGTTACGGAGACAGGGGAGCTTTCTTT. The chain is built from TRBV6-6 and TRBJ1-1, with TRBD1 identical over 8 bases. The germline V gene has CDR1 MNHNY and CDR2 SVGAGI (reference sequence). The V and J ends lost 2 bases and 10 bases, in that order; junction bases with no gene match: 3. The CDR3 is 12 amino acids.

V is TRBV6-5 and J is TRBJ2-7, with 13 bases identical to TRBD2. The length of the CDR3 is 15 residues. V lost 0 bases to trimming and J lost 8 bases; unmatched junction nucleotides: 4. CDR1 MNHEY and CDR2 SVGAGI come from the germline V gene. CDR3 protein: CASSYSTSGGLQQYF. CDR3 nucleotide sequence: TGTGCCAGCAGTTACTCGACTAGCGGGGGGCTACAGCAGTACTTC.

This chain links TRBV2 with TRBJ1-3, with 9 bases matching TRBD1. Trimming at V came to 5 bases and at J to 4 bases, leaving 6 bases not matched to a gene. Germline V gives CDR1 SNHLY, CDR2 FYNNEI. The CDR3 contains 15 residues. DNA for the CDR3: TGTGCCAGCAGTCAACGACAGGGGGTAGGAAACACCATATATTTT. Translating it yields CASSQRQGVGNTIYF.

The DNA for the CDR3 is TGTGCCAGCAGCCTTCTCCGGACACCGGGCGGGGAGCTGTTTTTT. Protein product: CASSLLRTPGGELFF. This chain uses TRBV11-2 with TRBJ2-2; D is perhaps TRBD1 (5 bases). Looked up from germline, CDR1 is SGHAT and CDR2 is FQNNGV. The CDR3 is made up of 15 amino acids. V lost 5 bases, J lost 7 bases, and 17 bases lay in between. Using reference TRBV11-2 and TRBJ2-2 for the parts outside the CDR3, the full variable domain is EAGVAQSPRYKIIEKRQSVAFWCNPISGHATLYWYQQILGQGPKLLIQFQNNGVVDDSQLPKDRFSAERLKGVDSTLKIQPAKLEDSAVYLCASSLLRTPGGELFFGEGSRLTVL.

CDR3 nucleotides: TGTGCCAGCACCCCCTTGACAGGCGAAGAGACCCAGTACTTC. It encodes CASTPLTGEETQYF. The V call is TRBV6-5, the J call TRBJ2-5; D might be TRBD1 (6 bases). The germline V gene encodes CDR1 MNHEY and CDR2 SVGAGI. This CDR3 has 14 amino acids. Trimming took off 7 bases at V and 3 bases at J, with 15 bases between the two ends.

The chain links TRBV13 to TRBJ2-1; D perhaps matches TRBD2 (5 bases). The CDR3 is 15 residues long. Germline V gene sequence: CDR1 PRHDT, CDR2 FYEKMQ (reference sequence). V lost 2 bases to trimming and J lost 1 base, with 9 bases between them. CDR3 DNA: TGTGCCAGCAGCTTATCCAGGAGGTCCTACAATGAGCAGTTCTTC. Its protein is CASSLSRRSYNEQFF.

This clone was picked up one time. The chain uses TRBV9 and TRBJ2-1; TRBD2 agrees at 8 bases. Germline loops: CDR1 SGDLS, CDR2 YYNGEE. This CDR3 has 16 amino acids. V shed 0 bases and J 1 base; nucleotides not matched to a gene: 3. The CDR3 protein is CASSVGSGASYNEQFF. The CDR3 nucleotides are TGTGCCAGCAGCGTAGGTAGCGGGGCATCCTACAATGAGCAGTTCTTC.

For this clone: In the same sample, other DNA sequences code for this CDR3. This chain links TRBV11-3 with TRBJ1-1; D not certain. Germline CDR1 is SGHNT and CDR2 is YENEEA. The CDR3 runs to 13 residues. The V end lost 0 bases, the J end lost 1 base, and 3 bases lay between the germline ends. This CDR3 is CASSLDSNTEAFF. For the CDR3, the DNA is TGTGCCAGCAGCTTAGACTCGAACACTGAAGCTTTCTTT.

DNA for the CDR3: TGTGCCAGTAGTAACTACAGGGGCTATAATGAAAAACTGTTTTTT. Amino acid sequence: CASSNYRGYNEKLFF. This sequence joins TRBV19 and TRBJ1-4; 7 nucleotides match TRBD1. CDR3 size: 15 residues. The ends lost 4 bases at V and 4 bases at J; junction bases unmatched: 6. Germline CDR1 is LNHDA and CDR2 is SQIVND (reference sequence).

The V and J genes are TRBV6-5 and TRBJ1-1, with 8 positions matching TRBD1. With V trimmed by 2 bases and J by 7 bases, 9 bases remained unmatched. Germline V gene data show CDR1 as MNHEY and CDR2 as SVGAGI. The CDR3 length is 15 residues. The CDR3 loop is CASSYVTGAPLEAFF. The CDR3 nucleotides read TGTGCCAGCAGTTACGTGACAGGGGCCCCTCTTGAAGCTTTCTTT.

The CDR3: CASSQTSQANYGYTF. The CDR3 DNA follows: TGTGCCAGCAGCCAGACGTCGCAAGCGAACTATGGCTACACCTTC. V is TRBV7-9 and J is TRBJ1-2; D gene unclear. The germline gives CDR1 SEHNR, CDR2 FQNEAQ (reference sequence). The CDR3 is made up of 15 amino acids. Trimming stripped 5 bases from V and 2 bases from J, with 15 bases between.